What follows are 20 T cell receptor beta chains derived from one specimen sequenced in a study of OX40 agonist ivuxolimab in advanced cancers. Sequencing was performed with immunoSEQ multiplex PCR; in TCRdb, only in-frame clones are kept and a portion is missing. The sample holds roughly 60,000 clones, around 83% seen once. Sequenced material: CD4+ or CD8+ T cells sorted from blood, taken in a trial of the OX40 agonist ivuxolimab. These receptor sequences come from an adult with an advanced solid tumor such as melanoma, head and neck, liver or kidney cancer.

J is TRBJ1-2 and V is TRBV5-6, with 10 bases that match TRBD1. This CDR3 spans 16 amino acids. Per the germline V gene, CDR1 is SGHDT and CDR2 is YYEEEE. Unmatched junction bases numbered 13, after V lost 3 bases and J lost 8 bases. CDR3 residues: CASSSGTGASYGGYTF. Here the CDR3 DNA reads TGTGCCAGCAGCTCCGGGACAGGGGCCTCCTATGGCGGCTACACCTTC.

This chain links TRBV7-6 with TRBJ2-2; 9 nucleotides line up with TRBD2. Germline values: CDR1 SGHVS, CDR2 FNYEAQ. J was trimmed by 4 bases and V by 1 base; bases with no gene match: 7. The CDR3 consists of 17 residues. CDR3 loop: CASSLGAGGPVTGELFF. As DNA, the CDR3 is TGTGCCAGCAGCTTAGGGGCGGGAGGGCCGGTCACCGGGGAGCTGTTTTTT.

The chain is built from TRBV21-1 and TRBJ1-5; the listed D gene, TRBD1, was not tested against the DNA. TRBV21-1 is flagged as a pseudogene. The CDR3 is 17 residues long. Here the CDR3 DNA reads TGTGCCAGCAGCAAAAGGGGTGGGACAAATTTCAATCAGCCCCAGCATTTT. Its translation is CASSKRGGTNFNQPQHF.

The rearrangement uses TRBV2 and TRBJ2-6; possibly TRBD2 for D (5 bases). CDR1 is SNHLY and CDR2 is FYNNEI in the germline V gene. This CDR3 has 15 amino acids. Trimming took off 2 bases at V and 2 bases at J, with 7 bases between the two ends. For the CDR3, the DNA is TGTGCCAGCAGTGAATCCGGGACTGGGGCCAACGTCCTGACTTTC. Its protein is CASSESGTGANVLTF. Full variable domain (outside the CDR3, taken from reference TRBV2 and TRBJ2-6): EPEVTQTPSHQVTQMGQEVILRCVPISNHLYFYWYRQILGQKVEFLVSFYNNEISEKSEIFDDQFSVERPDGSNFTLKIRSTKLEDSAMYFCASSESGTGANVLTFGAGSRLTVL.

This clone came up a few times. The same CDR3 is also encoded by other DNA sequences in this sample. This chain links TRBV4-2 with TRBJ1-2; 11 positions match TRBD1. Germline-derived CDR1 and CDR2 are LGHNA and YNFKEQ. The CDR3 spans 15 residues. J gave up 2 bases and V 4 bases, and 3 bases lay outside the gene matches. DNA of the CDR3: TGTGCCAGCAGCCGGGGACAGGGGGGAAACTATGGCTACACCTTC. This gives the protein CASSRGQGGNYGYTF.

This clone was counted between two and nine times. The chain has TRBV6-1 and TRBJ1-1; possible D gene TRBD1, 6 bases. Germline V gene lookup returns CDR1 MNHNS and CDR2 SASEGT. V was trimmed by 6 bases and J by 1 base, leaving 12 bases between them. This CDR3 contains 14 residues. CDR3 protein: CASRQDSSNTEAFF. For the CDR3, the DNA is TGTGCCAGCAGGCAGGACAGTTCGAACACTGAAGCTTTCTTT.

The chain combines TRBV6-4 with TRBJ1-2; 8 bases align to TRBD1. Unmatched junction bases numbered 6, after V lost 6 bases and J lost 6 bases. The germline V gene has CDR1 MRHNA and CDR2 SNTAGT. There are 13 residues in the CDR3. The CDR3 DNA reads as TGTGCCAGCAGAGCCCAGGGGGCGGATGGCTACACCTTC. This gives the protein CASRAQGADGYTF.

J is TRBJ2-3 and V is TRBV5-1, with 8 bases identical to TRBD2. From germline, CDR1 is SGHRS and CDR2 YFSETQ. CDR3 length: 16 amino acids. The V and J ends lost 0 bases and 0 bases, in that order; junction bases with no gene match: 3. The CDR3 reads CASSLGREASTDTQYF. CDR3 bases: TGCGCCAGCAGCTTGGGGCGGGAGGCCAGCACAGATACGCAGTATTTT.

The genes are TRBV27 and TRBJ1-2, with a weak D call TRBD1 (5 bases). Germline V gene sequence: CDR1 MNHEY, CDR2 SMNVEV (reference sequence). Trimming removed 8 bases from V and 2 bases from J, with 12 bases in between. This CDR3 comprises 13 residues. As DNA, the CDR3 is TGTGCCAGCGGGGCTCCAGGGAACTATGGCTACACCTTC. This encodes CASGAPGNYGYTF.

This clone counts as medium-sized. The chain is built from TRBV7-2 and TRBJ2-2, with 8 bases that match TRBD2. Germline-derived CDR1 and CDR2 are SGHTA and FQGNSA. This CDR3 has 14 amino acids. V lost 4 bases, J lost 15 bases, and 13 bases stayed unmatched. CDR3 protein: CASSSALSGGPLFF. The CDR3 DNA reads TGTGCCAGCAGCTCAGCCCTAAGCGGGGGACCCTTGTTTTTT.

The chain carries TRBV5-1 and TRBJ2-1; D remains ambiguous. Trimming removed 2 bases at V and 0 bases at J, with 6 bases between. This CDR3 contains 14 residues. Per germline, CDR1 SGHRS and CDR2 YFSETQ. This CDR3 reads CASSFLSSYNEQFF. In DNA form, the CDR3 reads TGCGCCAGCAGCTTTTTAAGCTCCTACAATGAGCAGTTCTTC. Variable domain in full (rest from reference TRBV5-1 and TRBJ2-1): KAGVTQTPRYLIKTRGQQVTLSCSPISGHRSVSWYQQTPGQGLQFLFEYFSETQRNKGNFPGRFSGRQFSNSRSEMNVSTLELGDSALYLCASSFLSSYNEQFFGPGTRLTVL.

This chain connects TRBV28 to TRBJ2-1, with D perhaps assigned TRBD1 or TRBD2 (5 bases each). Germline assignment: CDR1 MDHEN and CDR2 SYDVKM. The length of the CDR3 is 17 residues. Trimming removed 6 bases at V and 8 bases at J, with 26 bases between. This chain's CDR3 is CASSLIRPGRSRHEQFF. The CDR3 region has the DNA TGTGCCAGCAGCCTTATTCGCCCGGGACGCTCGCGTCATGAGCAGTTCTTC.

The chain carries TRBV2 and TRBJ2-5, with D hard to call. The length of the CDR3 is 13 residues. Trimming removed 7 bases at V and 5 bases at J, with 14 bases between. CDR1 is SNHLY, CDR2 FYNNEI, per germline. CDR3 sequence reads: CASTPGPGETQYF. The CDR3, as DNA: TGTGCCAGCACCCCGGGCCCTGGGGAGACCCAGTACTTC.

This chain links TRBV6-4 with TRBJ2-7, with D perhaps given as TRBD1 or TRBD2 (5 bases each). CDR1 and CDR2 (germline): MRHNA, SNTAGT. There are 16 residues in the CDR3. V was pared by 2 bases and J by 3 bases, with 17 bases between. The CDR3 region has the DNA TGTGCCAGCAGTGACATCCAACTGGGACGTTTCTACGAGCAGTACTTC. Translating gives CASSDIQLGRFYEQYF.

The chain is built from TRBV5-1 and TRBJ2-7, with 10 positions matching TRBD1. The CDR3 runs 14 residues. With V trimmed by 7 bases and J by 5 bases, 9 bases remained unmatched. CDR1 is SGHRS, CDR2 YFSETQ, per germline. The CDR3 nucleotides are TGCGCCAGCCGCGTGGGACAGGGGAGTAACGAGCAGTACTTC. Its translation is CASRVGQGSNEQYF.

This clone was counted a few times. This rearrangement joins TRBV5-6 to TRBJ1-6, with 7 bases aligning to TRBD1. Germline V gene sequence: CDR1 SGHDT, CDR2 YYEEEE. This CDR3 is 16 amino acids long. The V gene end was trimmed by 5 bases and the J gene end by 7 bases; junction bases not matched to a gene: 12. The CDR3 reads CASSHRQGGGNSPLHF. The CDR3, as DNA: TGTGCCAGCAGTCACCGGCAGGGGGGTGGGAATTCACCCCTCCACTTT.

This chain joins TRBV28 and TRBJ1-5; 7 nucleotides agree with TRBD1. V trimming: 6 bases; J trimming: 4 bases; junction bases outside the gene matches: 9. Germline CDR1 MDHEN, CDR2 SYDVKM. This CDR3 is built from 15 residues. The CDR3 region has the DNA TGTGCCAGCAGCTCAAACAGGGGTGGGAATCAGCCCCAGCATTTT. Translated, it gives CASSSNRGGNQPQHF.

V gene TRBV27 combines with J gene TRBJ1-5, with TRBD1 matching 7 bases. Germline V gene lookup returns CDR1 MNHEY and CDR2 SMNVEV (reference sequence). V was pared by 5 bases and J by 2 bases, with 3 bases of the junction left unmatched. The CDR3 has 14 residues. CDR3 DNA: TGTGCCAGCAGTCGCGACAGGGGCAATCAGCCCCAGCATTTT. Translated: CASSRDRGNQPQHF.

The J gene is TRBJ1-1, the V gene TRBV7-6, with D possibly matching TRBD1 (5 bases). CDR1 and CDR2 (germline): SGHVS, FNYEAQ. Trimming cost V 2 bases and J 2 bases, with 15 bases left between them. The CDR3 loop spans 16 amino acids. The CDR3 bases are TGTGCCAGCAGCTTAAGCCAGGGACCTACTAACACTGAAGCTTTCTTT. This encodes CASSLSQGPTNTEAFF.

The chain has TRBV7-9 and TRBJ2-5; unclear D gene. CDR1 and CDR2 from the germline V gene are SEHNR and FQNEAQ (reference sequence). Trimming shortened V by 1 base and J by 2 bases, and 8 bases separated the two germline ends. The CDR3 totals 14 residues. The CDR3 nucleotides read TGTGCCAGCAGCTTAGGGGCACCGCAAGAGACCCAGTACTTC. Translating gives CASSLGAPQETQYF.